One and the same sample provided the 28 T cell receptor beta chains below, sequenced in a study of T cell responses to AZD1222 COVID-19 vaccine. Assay: immunoSEQ multiplex PCR; the TCRdb copy retains only in-frame clones and omits some. The repertoire includes approximately 100,000 clones, approximately 87% of them detected once, and around 3.2% sits in the top ten. The specimen comprised peripheral blood, sampled on day 0 of AZD1222 vaccination. All receptors derive from an adult in good health.

The gene calls are TRBV30 and TRBJ1-2; the D is unclear. Germline V gives CDR1 GTSNPN, CDR2 SVGIG (reference sequence). The CDR3 is 12 residues long. V lost 3 bases and J 1 base, leaving 6 bases between the germline ends. The CDR3 region is CAWRLLNYGYTF. The CDR3 DNA reads TGTGCCTGGAGACTTCTTAACTATGGCTACACCTTC.

The chain is built from TRBV11-3 and TRBJ1-1; D uncertain. The V end lost 0 bases, the J end lost 8 bases, and 10 bases lay between the germline ends. The CDR3 spans 13 residues. The germline V gene encodes CDR1 SGHNT and CDR2 YENEEA. CDR3 loop: CASSLDSTGEAFF. The CDR3 DNA is TGTGCCAGCAGCTTAGATTCTACCGGGGAAGCTTTCTTT.

The genes are TRBV5-1 and TRBJ2-5, with TRBD2 identical over 13 bases. The germline V gene has CDR1 SGHRS and CDR2 YFSETQ. This CDR3 contains 16 residues. The junction had 5 bases not matched to a gene; V was cut back by 4 bases and J by 2 bases. The CDR3 DNA follows: TGCGCCAGCAGCAAACCGGGACTAGCGGGACAAGAGACCCAGTACTTC. Translated: CASSKPGLAGQETQYF.

The V call is TRBV5-1, the J call TRBJ2-3; 7 bases map to TRBD1. The CDR3 runs 17 residues. From germline, CDR1 is SGHRS and CDR2 YFSETQ. V shed 0 bases and J 0 bases; nucleotides not matched to a gene: 7. CDR3 DNA: TGCGCCAGCAGCTTGGTAAAGGGGGCCGGGAGCACAGATACGCAGTATTTT. Translating gives CASSLVKGAGSTDTQYF.

This rearrangement joins TRBV11-2 to TRBJ2-7; D gene unclear. The V end lost 7 bases, the J end lost 2 bases, and 9 bases lay between the germline ends. This CDR3 has 12 residues. Per the germline V gene, CDR1 is SGHAT and CDR2 is FQNNGV. DNA of the CDR3: TGTGCCAGCAACCTTCCCACCTACGAGCAGTACTTC. Encoded protein: CASNLPTYEQYF.

The V gene is TRBV6-4, the J gene TRBJ1-5; D gene unclear. The CDR3 loop spans 18 amino acids. CDR1 and CDR2 (germline): MRHNA, SNTAGT. V lost 2 bases and J lost 2, with 19 bases in between. The chain's CDR3 is CASSDAPPGRDRNQPQHF. CDR3 sequence (DNA): TGTGCCAGCAGTGACGCCCCCCCCGGCCGGGATCGCAATCAGCCCCAGCATTTT.

The chain recombines TRBV5-1 with TRBJ2-3, with D possibly being TRBD1 (6 bases). The CDR3 loop spans 18 amino acids. Trimming removed 8 bases from V and 0 bases from J, with 25 bases in between. Germline assignment: CDR1 SGHRS and CDR2 YFSETQ. The CDR3 is CARKIYSNRDPSTDTQYF. The CDR3 coding sequence is TGCGCCAGGAAGATTTATTCAAACAGGGACCCTAGCACAGATACGCAGTATTTT.

The chain is built from TRBV7-8 and TRBJ1-5; a possible D gene is TRBD1 (5 bases). The CDR3 spans 15 residues. V lost 5 bases to trimming and J lost 5 bases, with 16 bases between them. Germline loops: CDR1 SGHVS, CDR2 FQNEAQ. The CDR3 sequence is CASSPRTAGDQPQHF. In DNA form, the CDR3 reads TGTGCCAGCAGCCCCCGGACGGCGGGGGATCAGCCCCAGCATTTT.

This chain connects TRBV7-2 to TRBJ2-2; 8 bases are a match to TRBD1. V lost 5 bases, J lost 10 bases, and 9 bases stayed unmatched. Germline V gene lookup returns CDR1 SGHTA and CDR2 FQGNSA. The CDR3 sequence is 14 residues long. The CDR3 loop is CASSLDRGRVELFF. The CDR3 nucleotides read TGTGCCAGCAGCCTCGACAGGGGTAGGGTGGAGCTGTTTTTT. Complete variable domain (other parts from reference TRBV7-2 and TRBJ2-2): GAGVSQSPSNKVTEKGKDVELRCDPISGHTALYWYRQSLGQGLEFLIYFQGNSAPDKSGLPSDRFSAERTGGSVSTLTIQRTQQEDSAVYLCASSLDRGRVELFFGEGSRLTVL.

V and J are TRBV28 and TRBJ1-1; 7 nucleotides agree with TRBD1. The CDR3 runs to 18 residues. V lost 2 bases to trimming and J lost 4 bases; unmatched junction nucleotides: 16. Germline CDR1 and CDR2: MDHEN and SYDVKM. This chain's CDR3 is CASSLGLYRGGKSTEAFF. Written as DNA, the CDR3 is TGTGCCAGCAGTTTAGGCCTCTACAGGGGAGGTAAGAGCACTGAAGCTTTCTTT. The whole variable domain, remainder taken from reference TRBV28 and TRBJ1-1, is DVKVTQSSRYLVKRTGEKVFLECVQDMDHENMFWYRQDPGLGLRLIYFSYDVKMKEKGDIPEGYSVSREKKERFSLILESASTNQTSMYLCASSLGLYRGGKSTEAFFGQGTRLTVV.

The chain employs TRBV15 and TRBJ1-1; a possible D gene is TRBD1 (6 bases). Germline V gives CDR1 LNHNV, CDR2 YYDKDF (reference sequence). V lost 5 bases and J lost 4, with 14 bases in between. The CDR3 consists of 14 residues. CDR3 bases: TGTGCCACCAGCGCGGACAGAGTTCCCACTGAAGCTTTCTTT. Protein sequence: CATSADRVPTEAFF.

The chain has TRBV21-1 and TRBJ1-5. TRBV21-1 is recorded as a pseudogene. This CDR3 region has 16 residues. The CDR3 region has the DNA TGTGCCAGCAGCGGGAGTACAGAGTATAGCAATCAGCCCCAGCATTTT. It specifies CASSGSTEYSNQPQHF.

The V and J genes are TRBV2 and TRBJ1-1, with D perhaps matching TRBD1 (5 bases). The ends were cut back, 6 bases at V and 2 bases at J, with 13 bases in the middle. The CDR3 spans 14 residues. Germline V gene data show CDR1 as SNHLY and CDR2 as FYNNEI. Written as DNA, the CDR3 is TGTGCCAGCAGAAGGGACGGTTCTAACACTGAAGCTTTCTTT. It specifies CASRRDGSNTEAFF.

V usage is TRBV18 and J usage is TRBJ1-3; no firm D call. Trimming removed 5 bases at V and 0 bases at J, with 8 bases between. CDR3 size: 14 residues. The germline gives CDR1 KGHSH, CDR2 LQKENI. CDR3 protein: CASSAGSSGNTIYF. As DNA, the CDR3 is TGTGCCAGCTCAGCGGGTAGCTCTGGAAACACCATATATTTT.

The J gene is TRBJ2-7, the V gene TRBV6-5; 7 nucleotides match TRBD2. CDR3 length: 15 residues. V was clipped by 0 bases and J by 4 bases; unmatched bases: 6. Germline CDR1 and CDR2: MNHEY and SVGAGI. This CDR3 is CASSYSKRGLYEQYF. DNA of the CDR3: TGTGCCAGCAGTTACTCGAAGCGGGGACTGTACGAGCAGTACTTC.

The chain carries TRBV7-8 and TRBJ1-4, with 8 nucleotides matching TRBD1. The J segment lost 8 bases and the V segment lost 3 bases, leaving 5 bases of the junction unmatched. The CDR3 has 14 residues. From germline, CDR1 is SGHVS and CDR2 FQNEAQ. This CDR3 is CASSFGTGREKLFF. The CDR3 DNA is TGTGCCAGCAGCTTTGGGACAGGCCGCGAAAAACTGTTTTTT.

This clone came up once. The chain recombines TRBV3-1 (or the pseudogene TRBV3-2) with TRBJ1-1; TRBD1 matches 8 bases. From germline, CDR1 is LGHDT and CDR2 YNNKEL (reference sequence). CDR3 length equals 14 residues. The junction had 5 bases not matched to a gene; V was cut back by 5 bases and J by 3 bases. CDR3: CASSRTGLDTEAFF. In DNA, the CDR3 is TGTGCCAGCAGCAGGACAGGGTTGGACACTGAAGCTTTCTTT.

The genes are TRBV19 and TRBJ1-3; TRBD1 agrees at 8 bases. CDR3 length: 16 amino acids. With V trimmed by 11 bases and J by 0 bases, 12 bases remained unmatched. Germline values: CDR1 LNHDA, CDR2 SQIVND (reference sequence). The CDR3 nucleotides read TGTGCCCTTCCCGACAGGGGCCGCGACTCTGGAAACACCATATATTTT. Protein: CALPDRGRDSGNTIYF.

As regards this clone: This same CDR3 is encoded by further DNA sequences in the sample. The chain joins TRBV27 to TRBJ1-2; TRBD1 agrees at 7 bases. Per the germline V gene, CDR1 is MNHEY and CDR2 is SMNVEV (reference sequence). The CDR3 covers 13 residues. V was clipped by 6 bases and J by 5 bases; unmatched bases: 6. CDR3 in amino acids: CASSLQGRYGYTF. Here the CDR3 DNA reads TGTGCCAGCAGCCTACAGGGGAGGTATGGCTACACCTTC.

In nucleotides, the CDR3 is TGTGCCAGCACGCCGAGAATCATGAACACTGAAGCTTTCTTT. This encodes CASTPRIMNTEAFF. The V gene is TRBV6-6, the J gene TRBJ1-1; D is unresolved. V was shortened by 7 bases and J by 0 bases, with 12 bases between the two germline ends. This CDR3 contains 14 residues. Germline values: CDR1 MNHNY, CDR2 SVGAGI (reference sequence).

This chain connects TRBV19 to TRBJ1-4; the D is unclear. Trimming removed 3 bases at V and 6 bases at J, with 11 bases between. CDR1 is LNHDA and CDR2 is SQIVND in the germline V gene (reference sequence). The CDR3 has 14 amino acids. The CDR3 DNA is TGTGCCAGTAGTATGTCGCCGGGTTATGAAAAACTGTTTTTT. Protein: CASSMSPGYEKLFF.

The V gene is TRBV7-9, the J gene TRBJ1-1; D remains ambiguous. The V gene's germline CDR1 is SEHNR and CDR2 FQNEAQ (reference sequence). The CDR3 length is 13 residues. Trimming removed 5 bases from V and 1 base from J, with 8 bases in between. The DNA for the CDR3 is TGTGCCAGCAGCCCTAGACCGAACACTGAAGCTTTCTTT. Amino acids: CASSPRPNTEAFF.

The chain combines TRBV4-1 with TRBJ2-6, with 9 bases lining up with TRBD1. Trimming cost V 0 bases and J 0 bases; bases outside gene matches: 9. Germline V gene data show CDR1 as MGHRA and CDR2 as YSYEKL. CDR3 length equals 20 residues. CDR3 sequence reads: CASSQESRDRVPSGANVLTF. Here the CDR3 DNA reads TGCGCCAGCAGCCAAGAGAGTAGGGACAGGGTTCCCTCTGGGGCCAACGTCCTGACTTTC.

The chain is built from TRBV28 and TRBJ2-7; either TRBD1 or TRBD2 may supply D (5 bases each). The germline CDR1 and CDR2 sequences are MDHEN and SYDVKM. V lost 6 bases and J 5 bases, leaving 20 bases between the germline ends. There are 15 residues in the CDR3. The CDR3: CASSREGRMGDEQYF. CDR3 coding DNA: TGTGCCAGCAGCCGCGAGGGACGGATGGGCGACGAGCAGTACTTC.

V gene TRBV6-1 combines with J gene TRBJ2-7; perhaps TRBD1 as D (5 bases). The germline V gene encodes CDR1 MNHNS and CDR2 SASEGT. With 3 bases removed from V and 2 bases from J, the gap between germline ends came to 8 bases. The CDR3 has 13 amino acids. CDR3 DNA sequence: TGTGCCAGCAGTGACCAGGGCCCCTACGAGCAGTACTTC. This encodes CASSDQGPYEQYF.

This clone has just one count. V gene TRBV5-4 combines with J gene TRBJ2-7, with D possibly matching TRBD1 (5 bases). The CDR3 length is 15 residues. V was shortened by 4 bases and J by 7 bases, with 21 bases between the two germline ends. The germline V gene has CDR1 SGHNT and CDR2 YYREEE (reference sequence). The chain's CDR3 is CASSAPLGAGGEQYF. DNA of the CDR3: TGTGCCAGCAGCGCCCCCTTAGGGGCTGGTGGGGAGCAGTACTTC.

This clone was observed a single time. V and J are TRBV19 and TRBJ2-7, with D perhaps TRBD1 or TRBD2 (5 bases each). The germline CDR1 and CDR2 sequences are LNHDA and SQIVND (reference sequence). This CDR3 has 15 residues. The V gene lost 5 bases and the J gene lost 0 bases, with 14 bases spanning the gap. CDR3 bases: TGTGCCAGTAGTCAATGGGACGCCAGCTCCTACGAGCAGTACTTC. As protein: CASSQWDASSYEQYF.

In its sample, this clone was seen once. This rearrangement joins TRBV4-3 to TRBJ2-7; D is unclear. Trimming shortened V by 3 bases and J by 0 bases, and 9 bases separated the two germline ends. Germline-derived CDR1 and CDR2 are LGHNA and YSLEER. The CDR3 has 14 amino acids. CDR3 loop: CASSQDHSSYEQYF. CDR3 in DNA: TGCGCCAGCAGCCAGGACCATAGCTCCTACGAGCAGTACTTC.